This T cell receptor beta chain was documented in a study of CD8+ T cells in alopecia areata. Study outcomes and limitations: Normal-skin resident alphabeta T cells also appear among scalp sample sequences.

The table lists this clone with a count of one. The target antigen is unknown. Reverse transcribed after extraction, RNA yielded cDNA as the sequencing template. TCRdb's copy holds only in-frame clones and misses some; the assay was immunoSEQ multiplex PCR. This table has around 34,000 clones, 55% appearing once. The source is a human donor with alopecia areata. The sample comprised NKG2D-high CD8+ T cells sorted from blood.

CDR3 loop: CASSDPPQYEQYF. As DNA, the CDR3 is TGTGCCAGCAGTGATCCGCCCCAATACGAGCAGTACTTC. The chain joins TRBV25-1 to TRBJ2-7; D ambiguous. This CDR3 is 13 amino acids long. CDR1 MGHDK and CDR2 SYGVNS come from the germline V gene. Trimming removed 3 bases from V and 4 bases from J, with 10 bases in between.